The rows below give T cell receptor beta chains drawn from one sample of a study of T cells in tuberculosis. Profiled with immunoSEQ multiplex PCR; TCRdb holds only in-frame clones, not every one. The sample consists of tens of thousands of clones, approximately 85% of them appearing once. The material was PBMCs, obtained at tuberculosis diagnosis. Receptor source: an adult with tuberculosis. The conserved cysteine and the conserved F or W are not part of the CDR3 here. The order of the fields is J gene, V gene, CDR3 protein.

>TRBJ2-1|TRBV28
ASSYRHSAYNEQF
>TRBJ2-7|TRBV5-1
ASSLGQGAPYEQY
>TRBJ1-3|TRBV18
ASSPSAGIDGNTIY
>TRBJ2-2|TRBV5-1
ASSFTGVNTGELF
>TRBJ2-7|TRBV28
ASRPSTGTGAYPYEQY
>TRBJ1-4|TRBV7-2
ASSSRGEKLF
>TRBJ1-1|TRBV11-2
ASSPRGGNTEAF
>TRBJ2-3|TRBV15
ATSGLAGGADTQY
>TRBJ2-3|TRBV11-2
APAAGGQGTDTQY
>TRBJ2-7|TRBV30
AWSTGRYEQY
>TRBJ2-5|TRBV18
ASSPPGLQETQY
>TRBJ2-6|TRBV28
ASSRTVLGANVLT
>TRBJ1-1|TRBV7-3
ASRLAGAYTEAF
>TRBJ1-4|TRBV4-1
ASSPRALIEKLF
>TRBJ1-1|TRBV6-5
ASRQGAPTEAF
>TRBJ1-6|TRBV4-1
ASSQEPPTANNSPLH
>TRBJ2-1|TRBV10-3
AIVGTSVKTSYNEQF
>TRBJ1-4|TRBV19
ASSHSGTTNEKLF
>TRBJ2-3|TRBV11-2
ASSLASGGAWDTQY
>TRBJ1-5|TRBV15
ATRQSNQPQH
>TRBJ2-7|TRBV18
ASSPIGTVSSYEQY
>TRBJ2-3|TRBV7-8
ASSIRQSTDTQY
>TRBJ1-1|TRBV5-1
ASSSGGRTEAF
>TRBJ2-7|TRBV10-2
ASRRETGRYYEQY
>TRBJ2-2|TRBV7-6
ASSLILQGRATTGELF
>TRBJ1-4|TRBV30
AWSVRSETEKLF
>TRBJ2-3|TRBV7-3
ASSLAETFTDTQY
>TRBJ2-1|TRBV30
AWSVSGGRANNEQF
>TRBJ1-1|TRBV6-4
ASSAVQGMEAF
>TRBJ1-1|TRBV9
ASSVEGGGAEAF
>TRBJ2-3|TRBV28
ASTPTSGGTDTQY
>TRBJ2-5|TRBV7-3
ASSLRLGQGETQY
>TRBJ1-1|TRBV28
ASSALTGAGTEAF
>TRBJ1-3|TRBV14
ASSQEGRRGNTIY
>TRBJ2-3|TRBV19
ASTTGGGTQY
>TRBJ1-3|TRBV9
ASSVAGGNTIY
>TRBJ1-3|TRBV7-8
ASSLGGSSEGNTIY
>TRBJ2-7|TRBV5-4
ASSFPGTGGLEQY
>TRBJ1-1|TRBV18
ASSPLDRNTEAF
>TRBJ1-2|TRBV30
AWRYFYGYT
>TRBJ1-5|TRBV27
ASKPKTGVQPQH
>TRBJ2-2|TRBV9
ASSPRAGELF
>TRBJ2-3|TRBV19
ASSRYDRRKTDTQY
>TRBJ1-1|TRBV13
ASSLGRTGAWAEAF
>TRBJ1-2|TRBV30
AWSRGGYGYT
>TRBJ2-5|TRBV5-1
ASSLQYQETQY
>TRBJ1-4|TRBV15
ATSRVRGRTNEKLF
>TRBJ2-5|TRBV27
ASSSLGTGEETQY
>TRBJ2-1|TRBV4-2
ASRPLGSGSIHEQF
>TRBJ2-3|TRBV5-6
ASSLAASGAITDTQY
>TRBJ2-2|TRBV29-1
SVDWQGRTGELF
>TRBJ2-7|TRBV6-5
ASSSKAGGYEQY
>TRBJ2-1|TRBV10-2
ASSESPQVNEQF
>TRBJ1-5|TRBV19
ASSIQGEGYQPQH
>TRBJ1-3|TRBV28
ASRAGNTIY
>TRBJ2-7|TRBV6-1
ASSEWGGTKPYEQY
>TRBJ1-1|TRBV19
ASSIGTGGAWNTEAF